This is a list of T cell receptor beta chains from one sample in a study of T cell responses to AZD1222 COVID-19 vaccine. Repertoires were generated with immunoSEQ multiplex PCR, while TCRdb's copy carries only in-frame clones and drops some. This sample has 130,000 or so clones, with roughly 92% found just once. The sample here was peripheral blood, taken on day 0 of AZD1222 vaccination. The receptors here all came from an adult in good health. Both conserved end residues are part of each CDR3. Each record gives: D gene, V gene, clone size, J gene, CDR3 protein, CDR3 DNA. A D gene is named only where the DNA matches it firmly. Rows may omit the clone size; those that give it use once, few, many or a size class.

D: TRBD1
V: TRBV5-5
size: -
J: TRBJ1-1
CDR3: CASSLRTGRVENTEAFF
DNA: TGTGCCAGCAGCCTTCGGACAGGGCGGGTTGAGAACACTGAAGCTTTCTTT

D: -
V: TRBV5-6
size: -
J: TRBJ2-7
CDR3: CASSFGSSYEQYF
DNA: TGTGCCAGCAGCTTCGGAAGCTCCTACGAGCAGTACTTC

D: -
V: TRBV10-1
size: -
J: TRBJ1-5
CDR3: CAPGPGHLKEPQHF
DNA: TGCGCCCCAGGACCAGGACACTTGAAGGAGCCCCAGCATTTT

D: -
V: TRBV14
size: -
J: TRBJ1-1
CDR3: CARGEGTEAFF
DNA: TGTGCCAGGGGGGAGGGCACTGAAGCTTTCTTT

D: -
V: TRBV27
size: -
J: TRBJ1-1
CDR3: CASSSGGPGTEAFF
DNA: TGTGCCAGCAGTTCAGGAGGGCCTGGCACTGAAGCTTTCTTT

D: -
V: TRBV4-3
size: -
J: TRBJ1-3
CDR3: CASSQDLGGSGNTIYF
DNA: TGCGCCAGCAGCCAAGATCTAGGGGGGTCTGGAAACACCATATATTTT

D: -
V: TRBV19
size: -
J: TRBJ2-7
CDR3: CAASRDGGYEQYF
DNA: TGTGCCGCTAGCAGGGACGGAGGGTACGAGCAGTACTTC

D: -
V: TRBV24-1
size: -
J: TRBJ1-2
CDR3: CATSDLRQPYGYTF
DNA: TGTGCCACCAGTGATTTGCGGCAACCTTATGGCTACACCTTC

D: -
V: TRBV28
size: -
J: TRBJ2-7
CDR3: CASSFPAAIPYEQYF
DNA: TGTGCCAGCAGTTTCCCAGCAGCCATCCCCTACGAGCAGTACTTC

D: -
V: TRBV18
size: -
J: TRBJ1-4
CDR3: CASSLGQQYEKLFF
DNA: TGTGCCAGCTCACTTGGACAGCAGTATGAAAAACTGTTTTTT

D: -
V: TRBV27
size: once
J: TRBJ2-2
CDR3: CASSLRTGGELFF
DNA: TGTGCCAGCAGTCTCCGTACGGGGGGGGAGCTGTTTTTT

D: -
V: TRBV5-6
size: -
J: TRBJ1-4
CDR3: CASSSPPANEKLFF
DNA: TGTGCCAGCAGCTCCCCCCCGGCGAATGAAAAGCTGTTTTTT

D: -
V: TRBV28
size: once
J: TRBJ1-1
CDR3: CASRPLGLNEAFF
DNA: TGTGCCAGCAGGCCTCTAGGTTTAAATGAAGCTTTCTTT

D: -
V: TRBV5-5
size: once
J: TRBJ2-1
CDR3: CASPPDPWGLDNEQFF
DNA: TGTGCCAGCCCCCCTGACCCCTGGGGGTTAGACAATGAGCAGTTCTTC

D: -
V: TRBV29-1
size: -
J: TRBJ1-1
CDR3: CSALWNEAFF
DNA: TGCAGCGCCCTGTGGAATGAAGCTTTCTTT

D: TRBD1
V: TRBV10-3
size: -
J: TRBJ1-1
CDR3: CAIRGQDSNTEAFF
DNA: TGTGCCATCAGGGGACAGGACTCGAACACTGAAGCTTTCTTT

D: -
V: TRBV28
size: once
J: TRBJ1-4
CDR3: CASSDDSATNEKLFF
DNA: TGTGCCAGCAGTGACGACAGCGCAACTAATGAAAAACTGTTTTTT

D: -
V: TRBV11-2
size: -
J: TRBJ1-1
CDR3: CASSTGAGSEAFF
DNA: TGTGCCAGCAGCACGGGGGCCGGGTCTGAAGCTTTCTTT

D: -
V: TRBV5-5
size: few
J: TRBJ1-1
CDR3: CASSFDRGTEAFF
DNA: TGTGCCAGCAGCTTTGATCGGGGCACTGAAGCTTTCTTT

D: -
V: TRBV19
size: -
J: TRBJ1-5
CDR3: CASSISPSNQPQHF
DNA: TGTGCCAGTAGTATCTCCCCCTCGAATCAGCCCCAGCATTTT

D: -
V: TRBV19
size: once
J: TRBJ2-3
CDR3: CASREVGYTDTQYF
DNA: TGTGCCAGTAGGGAGGTGGGATACACAGATACGCAGTATTTT

D: -
V: TRBV6-4
size: once
J: TRBJ1-5
CDR3: CASSDPSRGKRPQHF
DNA: TGTGCCAGCAGTGATCCGTCGCGGGGGAAAAGGCCCCAGCATTTT

D: -
V: TRBV9
size: -
J: TRBJ1-2
CDR3: CASSVDLFSYGYTF
DNA: TGTGCCAGCAGCGTAGACCTCTTTTCCTATGGCTACACCTTC

D: -
V: TRBV27
size: -
J: TRBJ2-1
CDR3: CASSFFSSYNEQFF
DNA: TGTGCCAGCAGTTTCTTTAGCTCCTACAATGAGCAGTTCTTC

D: -
V: TRBV19
size: -
J: TRBJ1-1
CDR3: CASSILWAGAAFF
DNA: TGTGCCAGTAGTATCCTTTGGGCAGGGGCCGCTTTCTTT